One and the same sample provided the 30 T cell receptor beta chains below, sequenced in a study of T cell clones after liver transplantation. Only in-frame clones appear in the TCRdb table, and some are missing; sequencing was by immunoSEQ multiplex PCR. The repertoire holds about 99,000 clones, roughly four fifths seen once, with just under 1% in the top ten. This material consisted of CD4+ T cells from blood, taken before liver transplant. The receptors come from a human donor who received a liver transplant.

This clone was detected a few times. V gene TRBV27 combines with J gene TRBJ2-5; 9 positions agree with TRBD2. There are 17 residues in the CDR3. V dropped 2 bases and J dropped 5; count of bases not matched to a gene: 12. Germline-derived CDR1 and CDR2 are MNHEY and SMNVEV (reference sequence). The CDR3 nucleotides read TGTGCCAGCAGTTTAAAGAAGCGGGGCGGGGGGGCGGAGACCCAGTACTTC. This codes for CASSLKKRGGGAETQYF.

J is TRBJ1-2 and V is TRBV7-2; tentative D call: TRBD1 (5 bases). This CDR3 has 16 amino acids. The V gene's germline CDR1 is SGHTA and CDR2 FQGNSA. The V gene lost 5 bases and the J gene lost 1 base, with 17 bases spanning the gap. The CDR3 DNA follows: TGTGCCAGCAGCGTGGACCTTGGGGGGGTTAACTATGGCTACACCTTC. It translates to CASSVDLGGVNYGYTF.

The chain employs TRBV4-1 and TRBJ1-3, with 8 nucleotides matching TRBD1. Germline V gene sequence: CDR1 MGHRA, CDR2 YSYEKL. Trimming took 8 bases from V and 0 from J; bases not matched to a gene: 6. The CDR3 extends over 15 amino acids. CDR3 nucleotide sequence: TGCGCCAGCGCTCCCGGGACAGGCTCTGGAAACACCATATATTTT. Protein sequence: CASAPGTGSGNTIYF.

The chain combines TRBV14 with TRBJ1-2; the D gene is possibly TRBD1 (5 bases). The CDR3 runs 14 residues. CDR1 and CDR2 from the germline V gene are SGHDN and FVKESK. V was clipped by 2 bases and J by 4 bases, with 11 bases between them. For the CDR3, the DNA is TGTGCCAGCAGCCAAAACCAGGGCCCCTATGGCTACACCTTC. As protein: CASSQNQGPYGYTF.

V gene TRBV19 combines with J gene TRBJ1-2, with D perhaps TRBD1 (6 bases). V lost 6 bases and J 1 base, leaving 15 bases between the germline ends. This CDR3 spans 15 amino acids. Germline V gene sequence: CDR1 LNHDA, CDR2 SQIVND (reference sequence). This CDR3 reads CASSTGSTGNYGYTF. As DNA, the CDR3 is TGTGCCAGTAGCACAGGGAGTACGGGTAACTATGGCTACACCTTC.

The chain combines TRBV7-8 with TRBJ2-2; TRBD2 is a possible D gene (6 bases). V lost 3 bases to trimming and J lost 6 bases, with 11 bases between them. The CDR3 runs to 14 residues. Per the germline V gene, CDR1 is SGHVS and CDR2 is FQNEAQ. Here the CDR3 DNA reads TGTGCCAGCAGCTTGCCGGGAGCTCCCGGGGAGCTGTTTTTT. Translating it yields CASSLPGAPGELFF.

J is TRBJ2-7 and V is TRBV6-1, with D uncertain. Trimming cost V 2 bases and J 0 bases, with 14 bases left between them. Germline V gene lookup returns CDR1 MNHNS and CDR2 SASEGT. The CDR3 is 16 residues long. The CDR3 nucleotides read TGTGCCAGCAGTGAACTCGCCCCAGCGAACTCCTACGAGCAGTACTTC. Translating gives CASSELAPANSYEQYF.

The chain employs TRBV5-1 and TRBJ2-7; D remains ambiguous. The CDR3 is 13 residues long. Germline CDR1 is SGHRS and CDR2 is YFSETQ. Deletions cut 2 bases from V and 1 base from J, with 7 bases between. This chain's CDR3 is CASSLLGSYEQYF. CDR3 DNA: TGCGCCAGCAGCTTATTAGGGTCCTACGAGCAGTACTTC.

This sequence joins TRBV28 and TRBJ1-5; TRBD1 matches at 8 bases. Germline values: CDR1 MDHEN, CDR2 SYDVKM. This CDR3 comprises 15 residues. V dropped 5 bases and J dropped 0; count of bases not matched to a gene: 3. CDR3 DNA: TGTGCCAGCAGTACAGGGGGACTTAGCAATCAGCCCCAGCATTTT. Translation gives CASSTGGLSNQPQHF.

The J gene is TRBJ1-1, the V gene TRBV5-1, with D uncertain. Between the trimmed V and J ends, which lost 4 bases and 1 base, there was a span of 8 bases. Looked up from germline, CDR1 is SGHRS and CDR2 is YFSETQ. This CDR3 has 13 amino acids. CDR3: CASSPEGNTEAFF. The CDR3 region has the DNA TGCGCCAGCAGCCCGGAAGGGAACACTGAAGCTTTCTTT.

CDR3 sequence: CASSLRETDTQYF. DNA for the CDR3: TGTGCCAGCAGCTTGAGGGAGACAGATACGCAGTATTTT. The rearrangement uses TRBV5-6 and TRBJ2-3; maybe TRBD2 (5 bases). This CDR3 is 13 amino acids long. Germline V gene data show CDR1 as SGHDT and CDR2 as YYEEEE. The V gene lost 1 base and the J gene lost 3 bases, with 6 bases spanning the gap.

This sequence joins TRBV9 and TRBJ1-2; 7 nucleotides match TRBD1. The germline CDR1 and CDR2 sequences are SGDLS and YYNGEE. The CDR3 runs to 16 residues. Unmatched junction bases numbered 11, after V lost 2 bases and J lost 4 bases. The CDR3 protein is CASSVNPRDSFYGYTF. The CDR3 DNA follows: TGTGCCAGCAGCGTGAACCCCCGGGACAGCTTCTATGGCTACACCTTC. Complete variable domain (other parts from reference TRBV9 and TRBJ1-2): DSGVTQTPKHLITATGQRVTLRCSPRSGDLSVYWYQQSLDQGLQFLIQYYNGEERAKGNILERFSAQQFPDLHSELNLSSLELGDSALYFCASSVNPRDSFYGYTFGSGTRLTVV.

V usage is TRBV28 and J usage is TRBJ1-1, with a weak D call TRBD1 (5 bases). The V gene's germline CDR1 is MDHEN and CDR2 SYDVKM. CDR3 size: 15 residues. Trimming took 3 bases from V and 1 from J, leaving 12 bases between them. The CDR3 sequence is CASSFPGRPNTEAFF. The CDR3 bases are TGTGCCAGCAGTTTCCCGGGACGGCCGAACACTGAAGCTTTCTTT.

The chain combines TRBV6-1 with TRBJ1-2; 10 bases match TRBD1. The germline gives CDR1 MNHNS, CDR2 SASEGT. This CDR3 is built from 15 residues. V shed 2 bases and J 5 bases; nucleotides not matched to a gene: 5. In DNA, the CDR3 is TGTGCCAGCAGTGAACGGACAGGGGGAAATTATGGCTACACCTTC. It translates to CASSERTGGNYGYTF.

This chain joins TRBV7-9 and TRBJ1-1; the match to TRBD1 covers 12 bases. The CDR3 has 18 residues. The trim removed 5 bases at V and 3 bases at J, leaving 13 bases unmatched. Per germline, CDR1 SEHNR and CDR2 FQNEAQ (reference sequence). This CDR3 reads CASSTRRRDRGQDTEAFF. The CDR3 coding sequence is TGTGCCAGCAGCACTCGACGAAGGGACAGGGGGCAAGACACTGAAGCTTTCTTT.

This clone was seen just once. V is TRBV19 and J is TRBJ1-1, with D perhaps TRBD1 (6 bases). Trimming pared 4 bases from V and 6 bases from J, leaving 18 bases between. The CDR3 totals 15 residues. CDR1 LNHDA and CDR2 SQIVND come from the germline V gene (reference sequence). CDR3 protein: CASSTLRGGGAEAFF. CDR3 DNA: TGTGCCAGTAGTACGCTTAGAGGGGGAGGCGCTGAAGCTTTCTTT. The full variable domain, with the rest looked up from reference TRBV19 and TRBJ1-1, is DGGITQSPKYLFRKEGQNVTLSCEQNLNHDAMYWYRQDPGQGLRLIYYSQIVNDFQKGDIAEGYSVSREKKESFPLTVTSAQKNPTAFYLCASSTLRGGGAEAFFGQGTRLTVV.

The chain is built from TRBV18 and TRBJ1-2; 7 bases align to TRBD1. The CDR3 sequence is 16 residues long. V lost 3 bases to trimming and J lost 4 bases; unmatched junction nucleotides: 11. Germline CDR1 KGHSH, CDR2 LQKENI. In DNA, the CDR3 is TGTGCCAGCTCACCCGAAAGGAGCAGGGGGTTCTATGGCTACACCTTC. Its protein is CASSPERSRGFYGYTF.

This rearrangement joins TRBV2 to TRBJ2-5; the match to TRBD1 covers 7 bases. Germline loops: CDR1 SNHLY, CDR2 FYNNEI. The length of the CDR3 is 17 residues. V dropped 6 bases and J dropped 8; count of bases not matched to a gene: 21. The CDR3, as DNA: TGTGCCAGCAGCACACTCCTTCCGGGTTCAGGGGGTAGTACCCAGTACTTC. This encodes CASSTLLPGSGGSTQYF.

This clone was detected once. This chain connects TRBV7-2 to TRBJ1-2, with D maybe TRBD1 (6 bases). This CDR3 region has 13 residues. Trimming left V 5 bases short and J 7 bases short, with 14 bases between. Germline CDR1 SGHTA, CDR2 FQGNSA. In DNA form, the CDR3 reads TGTGCCAGCAGCAGCACGGGAGGGGGTGGCTACACCTTC. Amino acid sequence: CASSSTGGGGYTF.

This chain connects TRBV19 to TRBJ1-2, with D possibly TRBD1 on 5 matching bases. The CDR3 is made up of 14 amino acids. Germline V gene data show CDR1 as LNHDA and CDR2 as SQIVND (reference sequence). Trimming left V 7 bases short and J 0 bases short, with 12 bases between. In DNA, the CDR3 is TGTGCCAGTAAGGAGGGGAGGGCTAACTATGGCTACACCTTC. Amino acids: CASKEGRANYGYTF.

V gene TRBV5-6 combines with J gene TRBJ2-7, with 8 nucleotides matching TRBD1. The ends lost 3 bases at V and 3 bases at J; junction bases unmatched: 8. The CDR3 is 15 amino acids. Germline CDR1 and CDR2: SGHDT and YYEEEE. The CDR3 nucleotides are TGTGCCAGCAGCTCGGACAGGGTGTTTCTCTACGAGCAGTACTTC. Protein product: CASSSDRVFLYEQYF.

V usage is TRBV6-6 and J usage is TRBJ1-1, with D hard to call. With 7 bases removed from V and 1 base from J, the gap between germline ends came to 10 bases. Germline V gene data show CDR1 as MNHNY and CDR2 as SVGAGI (reference sequence). The CDR3 has 13 amino acids. As DNA, the CDR3 is TGTGCCAGCACCGGTGAACAGAACACTGAAGCTTTCTTT. This codes for CASTGEQNTEAFF.

V and J are TRBV29-1 and TRBJ2-5; D unresolved. Germline V gene sequence: CDR1 SQVTM, CDR2 ANQGSEA. The length of the CDR3 is 14 residues. The V gene lost 4 bases and the J gene lost 4 bases, with 16 bases spanning the gap. CDR3 coding DNA: TGCAGCGTTGCATCGACATCGCGTACAGAGACCCAGTACTTC. It codes for CSVASTSRTETQYF.

CDR3 DNA sequence: TGTGCCAGCAGCCCAGGACTAGCGGGAGACATCTACGAGCAGTACTTC. As protein: CASSPGLAGDIYEQYF. The V and J genes are TRBV7-6 and TRBJ2-7, with TRBD2 matching 13 bases. This CDR3 comprises 16 residues. Germline V gene sequence: CDR1 SGHVS, CDR2 FNYEAQ. Germline trimming cut 5 bases from V and 3 bases from J; bases unmatched to any gene: 7.

This clone was counted once. V is TRBV19 and J is TRBJ2-1; D is unresolved. The CDR3 has 14 amino acids. The germline V gene encodes CDR1 LNHDA and CDR2 SQIVND (reference sequence). Trimming shortened V by 4 bases and J by 4 bases, and 11 bases separated the two germline ends. The CDR3 DNA reads TGTGCCAGTAGTAAATCGAACAGATACAATGAGCAGTTCTTC. The encoded protein is CASSKSNRYNEQFF.

This clone was counted once. CDR3 protein: CACRQGSNQPQHF. CDR3 in DNA: TGTGCCTGCAGACAGGGGTCCAATCAGCCCCAGCATTTT. The chain employs TRBV30 and TRBJ1-5, with 8 bases identical to TRBD1. The CDR3 consists of 13 residues. With 6 bases clipped from V and 3 bases from J, the junction kept 4 bases outside the gene matches. Germline CDR1 GTSNPN, CDR2 SVGIG (reference sequence).

The chain is built from TRBV18 and TRBJ2-1, with D tentatively TRBD2 (5 bases). The CDR3 runs to 11 residues. V was shortened by 3 bases and J by 10 bases, with 7 bases between the two germline ends. Germline values: CDR1 KGHSH, CDR2 LQKENI. As DNA, the CDR3 is TGTGCCAGCTCACCGGGCGGGGAGCAGTTCTTC. Amino acids: CASSPGGEQFF.

The chain joins TRBV29-1 to TRBJ2-1; TRBD2 aligns across 10 bases. The CDR3 is made up of 12 amino acids. After removal of 4 bases from V and 8 bases from J, the junction contained 2 bases not matched to a gene. Germline V gene data show CDR1 as SQVTM and CDR2 as ANQGSEA. CDR3 protein: CSVGLAGDEQFF. The CDR3 DNA sequence: TGCAGCGTTGGGCTAGCGGGAGATGAGCAGTTCTTC.

This rearrangement joins TRBV5-6 to TRBJ2-3; D remains unclear. V lost 1 base and J lost 10, with 10 bases in between. The CDR3 consists of 12 residues. Germline V CDR1 and CDR2: SGHDT, YYEEEE. DNA for the CDR3: TGTGCCAGCAGCTTGACCTCAAAGGCGCAGTATTTT. Translated, it gives CASSLTSKAQYF. Using reference TRBV5-6 and TRBJ2-3 for the parts outside the CDR3, the full variable domain is DAGVTQSPTHLIKTRGQQVTLRCSPKSGHDTVSWYQQALGQGPQFIFQYYEEEERQRGNFPDRFSGHQFPNYSSELNVNALLLGDSALYLCASSLTSKAQYFGPGTRLTVL.

V gene TRBV27 combines with J gene TRBJ2-7; D may match TRBD1 or TRBD2 (5 bases each). This CDR3 is built from 17 residues. Germline V lookup: CDR1 MNHEY, CDR2 SMNVEV (reference sequence). Trimming removed 5 bases from V and 0 bases from J, with 20 bases in between. For the CDR3, the DNA is TGTGCCAGCAGTCGTCTAGCCGGGACCGCCAGCTCCTACGAGCAGTACTTC. This encodes CASSRLAGTASSYEQYF.